This TCR beta chain was retrieved from a study of post-analysis software for immune sequencing data. About the research overall: The courses of disease that were included comprised relapsing-remitting, secondary progressive and progressive-relapsing multiple sclerosis. The study, taken as a whole, reports: People with multiple sclerosis had a significantly lower normalized Chao1 diversity than controls did. When patients were compared with controls, four or five TRBV segments were more frequent, TRBV5-6, TRBV5-1 and TRBV20-1 among them.

This CDR3 is built from 19 residues. V shed 0 bases, J shed 0 bases, and the junction held 14 bases outside the gene matches. Germline V gene sequence: CDR1 SQVTM, CDR2 ANQGSEA. Unique molecular identifiers had been added to the TCR beta cDNA libraries. Roughly 450,000 cDNA molecules were recovered from an input of about 0.9 to 11 million T cells. TCRdb re-called the PCR reads with MiXCR, one entry per CDR3 protein. The data contain roughly 600,000 distinct CDR3 sequences, roughly 46% of them singletons. To note about this clonotype: The target antigen is unknown.

The sequence derives from a girl between 10 and 17 years old with multiple sclerosis. The V and J genes are TRBV29-1 and TRBJ2-1; 7 positions match TRBD2. The sequenced material came from blood. CDR3 in amino acids: CSVEDREWGRVLSYNEQFF. CDR3 sequence (DNA): TGCAGCGTTGAAGATAGGGAATGGGGGAGGGTCCTCTCCTACAATGAGCAGTTCTTC.